These 10 T cell receptor beta chains were sequenced from one sample in a study of cytomegalovirus exposure and HLA in healthy donors. The PCR used 60 Vbeta and 13 Jbeta primers. The assay was immunoSEQ multiplex PCR, and TCRdb's table has in-frame clones only and misses some. The sample consists of 110,000 or so clones, 74% of them appearing once. What was sequenced was PBMCs. These receptors all come from a woman in her 50s in good health and CMV-seropositive.

V is TRBV7-2 and J is TRBJ2-7, with 11 bases lining up with TRBD1. V shed 6 bases, J shed 3 bases, and the junction held 4 bases outside the gene matches. This CDR3 contains 14 residues. The germline V gene encodes CDR1 SGHTA and CDR2 FQGNSA. The CDR3 protein is CASRAGTGGYEQYF. As DNA, the CDR3 is TGTGCCAGCAGAGCCGGGACAGGGGGCTACGAGCAGTACTTC.

This chain links TRBV27 with TRBJ2-3; 7 positions match TRBD1. V was clipped by 6 bases and J by 2 bases; unmatched bases: 5. The CDR3 covers 14 residues. Germline-derived CDR1 and CDR2 are MNHEY and SMNVEV (reference sequence). CDR3 residues: CASSLGQATDTQYF. DNA for the CDR3: TGTGCCAGCAGCCTCGGACAGGCCACAGATACGCAGTATTTT.

The chain couples TRBV11-2 to TRBJ2-3, with a weak D call TRBD2 (5 bases). From germline, CDR1 is SGHAT and CDR2 FQNNGV. V was pared by 5 bases and J by 2 bases, with 14 bases between. The CDR3 is 15 amino acids. The CDR3 coding sequence is TGTGCCAGCAGCACTTACGGACTTACCACAGATACGCAGTATTTT. Translation gives CASSTYGLTTDTQYF.

This chain connects TRBV5-4 to TRBJ1-1, with a tentative D call TRBD1 (6 bases). The CDR3 is made up of 15 amino acids. V was clipped by 0 bases and J by 1 base, with 10 bases between them. Germline V CDR1 and CDR2: SGHNT, YYREEE (reference sequence). CDR3 bases: TGTGCCAGCAGCTTGGGAGGCAGGGGGAACACTGAAGCTTTCTTT. It encodes CASSLGGRGNTEAFF.

The chain employs TRBV15 and TRBJ1-1; D gene ambiguous. The CDR3 is made up of 13 amino acids. V was cut by 0 bases and J by 14 bases, with 16 bases left in between. Germline values: CDR1 LNHNV, CDR2 YYDKDF (reference sequence). In DNA form, the CDR3 reads TGTGCCACCAGCAGAGACATAGGCCGGGTTATCTTCTTT. This gives the protein CATSRDIGRVIFF.

This chain links TRBV7-9 with TRBJ2-1; 7 bases agree with TRBD2. Per germline, CDR1 SEHNR and CDR2 FQNEAQ (reference sequence). Trimming cost V 0 bases and J 9 bases; bases outside gene matches: 5. This CDR3 has 14 amino acids. The CDR3, as DNA: TGTGCCAGCAGCTTAGCGGGCGGGGGACCTGAGCAGTTCTTC. Translation: CASSLAGGGPEQFF.

The chain uses TRBV7-2 and TRBJ2-5, with TRBD1 matching 11 bases. The germline V gene has CDR1 SGHTA and CDR2 FQGNSA. CDR3 length: 15 amino acids. V shed 5 bases, J shed 5 bases, and the junction held 7 bases outside the gene matches. The DNA of the CDR3 is TGTGCCAGCAGCCTGGGACAGGGGGTAATGGAGACCCAGTACTTC. Its translation is CASSLGQGVMETQYF.

This chain joins TRBV9 and TRBJ2-7, with TRBD1 matching 10 bases. Trimming removed 0 bases from V and 6 bases from J; junction bases left unmatched: 6. There are 15 residues in the CDR3. Germline V lookup: CDR1 SGDLS, CDR2 YYNGEE. The CDR3 DNA sequence: TGTGCCAGCAGCGTAGTTGGGACAGGGGTCAGCGAGCAGTACTTC. Residues: CASSVVGTGVSEQYF.

J is TRBJ1-1 and V is TRBV30; TRBD1 agrees at 10 bases. J lost 6 bases, V lost 3 bases, and 10 bases had no gene match. This CDR3 region has 15 residues. Germline V gives CDR1 GTSNPN, CDR2 SVGIG (reference sequence). The CDR3 bases are TGTGCCTGGAGGGGGAGGGACAGGGGCTCCTCTGAAGCTTTCTTT. It codes for CAWRGRDRGSSEAFF.

This chain connects TRBV2 to TRBJ2-7; perhaps TRBD2 as D (5 bases). Germline CDR1 is SNHLY and CDR2 is FYNNEI. The CDR3 sequence is 13 residues long. Trimming removed 8 bases at V and 6 bases at J, with 17 bases between. CDR3 residues: CASALGFEGEQYF. The CDR3 nucleotides are TGTGCCAGCGCATTAGGGTTTGAGGGCGAGCAGTACTTC.